The T cell receptor beta chain under discussion was sequenced for a study of blood T cell repertoires in COVID-19. Across the whole study: Sample material is recorded as cDNA or gDNA derived from T cells, B-cell-depleted T cells, or PBMCs.

Data came from immunoSEQ multiplex PCR; TCRdb stores just in-frame clones and leaves some out. In the table there are approximately 410,000 clones, 70% to 90% of which are singletons. V was clipped by 0 bases and J by 0 bases, with 15 bases between them. Germline lookup yields CDR1 ENHRY and CDR2 SYGVKD. This CDR3 has 18 amino acids. The rearrangement joins TRBV10-3 to TRBJ1-5; weak D call: TRBD1 (6 bases). The sample taken for sequencing was peripheral blood. The clonotype was recovered from a woman in her twenties or thirties with active or convalescent COVID-19. CDR3 residues: CAISESRLGGYSNQPQHF. DNA for the CDR3: TGTGCCATCAGTGAGTCGCGTCTAGGGGGTTATAGCAATCAGCCCCAGCATTTT.